This T cell receptor (beta chain) originates from a study of T cell repertoires in cytomegalovirus infection. General study findings and limits: Dominant in the ex vivo response were TCR beta clonotypes restricted by HLA-C and specific for CMV. Accumulated public TCR beta family frequency recognized individuals carrying CMV together with the relevant HLA.

This clonotype came up many times. Its antigen is as yet unknown. V shed 5 bases and J 4 bases; nucleotides not matched to a gene: 21. This CDR3 is built from 20 residues. Germline V gene sequence: CDR1 SGHVS, CDR2 FQNEAQ. TCRdb used MiXCR to reprocess the reads, holding one entry per CDR3 protein. The table includes about a million distinct CDR3 sequences, 31% detected once. The TCR sequence derives from a human donor in good health (CMV status not recorded). Some clones in this sample may be carry-over from other donors' samples. The V call is TRBV7-8, the J call TRBJ2-1; TRBD2 aligns across 9 bases. The sample was cultured CD8+ T cells from PBMCs, taken from culture after CMV antigen stimulation. CDR3 nucleotide sequence: TGTGCCAGCAGCCCCCTAGCGGGGCCCCCCGGGGACTTTAATTACAATGAGCAGTTCTTC. Amino acids: CASSPLAGPPGDFNYNEQFF.